This T cell receptor (beta chain) derives from a study of T cell responses to AZD1222 COVID-19 vaccine (dated by TCRdb to the early 2020s). About the full investigation: AZD1222 recipients with second doses at about 4 weeks or about 12 weeks were pooled, because spike-specific TCR depth and breadth did not differ between schedules. A total of 233 trial participants underwent TCR sequencing, of whom around 200 received two doses of AZD1222 and some 25 received two doses of the MenACWY control vaccine. Enrollment into the trials was organized by age into subgroups of 18-55, 56-69 and 70-plus years, and those subgroups contained roughly 150, 30 and 60 TCR-sequenced participants, respectively. Broad study findings and their caveats: Most participants were white British and females outnumbered males, and the authors suggested that clonal diversity may have been underestimated. Conclusions about previously exposed vaccinees were limited because only a handful of AZD1222 recipients were SARS-CoV-2 seropositive at baseline. Because no day 14 peak-response samples were available, the repertoires could be characterized only after the peak T cell response. Reportedly, close to half of the unique spike-specific TCRs recognized epitopes lying outside the regions that are mutated in the B.1.351 and B.1.1.7 variants. In the small 56-69-year group, the increase in depth fell short of significance, most likely because of low power. A significant rise in spike-specific TCR breadth and depth was observed after two AZD1222 doses relative to day 0 and relative to MenACWY recipients. The vaccine-associated CD4 TCRs covered the entire spike protein, and the dominant responses fell in regions 160-218 and 743-854.

With regard to this clone: Which antigen it targets is not known. Base qualities are not recorded, but no much larger clone differs from it by a single base.

The CDR3 regions of human TCRbeta chains were analyzed by immunosequencing. The source study handled its data this way. Repertoire TCRs were matched against a reference library of SARS-CoV-2-specific TCRs generated with the MIRA antigen-specificity platform. Breadth was defined as the fraction of unique TCRs that were SARS-CoV-2-associated, and depth was defined as the fraction of total T cells that were SARS-CoV-2-associated. Using the MIRA data, each spike-specific TCR was assigned both to the spike region to which the TCR was reactive and to a CD4 or CD8 class. Log10-transformed breadth and depth values were compared by one-way ANOVA with Sidak's multiple comparisons tests. TCRdb mirrors the immuneACCESS table, restricted to in-frame sequences. Some clones are absent from its copies; in checked studies, under half trace to an unresolved V gene, and the reason for the others is unknown. That table furnishes V, J and clone size, whereas the DNA furnished D and trimming. This sample is represented by about 100,000 clones; roughly nine tenths of them were singletons. The ten largest clones add up to 6% to 7% of the sample.

According to the germline V gene, CDR1 reads SGHDN and CDR2 reads FVKESK. The CDR3 measures 13 amino acids from cysteine to phenylalanine. Of the read, only the CDR3 DNA is kept; its 39 bases are in frame from base 1. The junction shows trimming of 4 bases on V and 0 bases on J, plus 6 bases between the germline ends. Explained via the paper, the time point label denotes: baseline before first vaccination. Samples from vaccinated people were obtained from the UK trials COV001 and COV002, which included a single-blind randomized controlled phase 2/3 trial of AZD1222 (ChAdOx1 nCoV-19) in healthy adults. For TCRbeta chain sequencing, PBMC samples were collected from trial participants at day 0 and at day 28 after the second dose.

The TCR originated in an adult in good health. The input for sequencing was peripheral blood, taken on day 0 of AZD1222 vaccination. The chain is encoded by TRBV14 joined to TRBJ1-1; there is no confident call for the D gene. The CDR3 has the sequence CASSPGLNTEAFF. The bases read TGTGCCAGCAGCCCGGGCCTGAACACTGAAGCTTTCTTT. The reference TRBV14 and TRBJ1-1 proteins fill in what lies around the CDR3, so the full variable domain reads EAGVTQFPSHSVIEKGQTVTLRCDPISGHDNLYWYRRVMGKEIKFLLHFVKESKQDESGMPNNRFLAERTGGTYSTLKVQPAELEDSGVYFCASSPGLNTEAFFGQGTRLTVV.